The sequence of this TCR beta chain was determined in a study of shared clonotypes between healthy human individuals (dated by TCRdb to 2020 to 2022). As for the study more broadly: The cohort included a few men and a couple of women between 18 and 49 years of age. For each donor, CD4 naive and CD4 memory were each given three plates, CD8 naive was given two plates, and CD8 memory was given one plate. To estimate repertoire size and how much clonotype sharing occurs between individuals, the study deeply sequenced the blood TCR repertoires of 5 or 6 healthy adults. To increase sequencing depth and limit assay-specific biases, different laboratories used diverse techniques to prepare libraries and sequence TCR repertoires. Leukapheresis yielded between about 0.9 and 10 billion PBMCs per donor. What the work shows at the level of the full study, not this receptor alone: Rarefaction of sorted-subset datasets indicated incomplete sequencing despite the large sequencing depth. Because the study included only a small number of donors, the genetic and exposure-history diversity represented was limited. Higher generation probabilities were observed for clonotypes shared by all four sorted-subset donors than for non-shared clonotypes. Only blood was sampled, and tissue TCR repertoires likely differ from those in blood. Sharing across a few donors was observed for around 5% of naive CD4, 3.5% of naive CD8, over 2% of memory CD4, and roughly 0.43% of memory CD8 clonotypes. Pairwise subsampling indicated that sequencing depth was expected to affect the degree of clonotype sharing among donors. Larger estimated clonotype richness was generally found for naive subsets than for memory subsets.

The donors were healthy, HIV-negative adults with no recently reported acute infections or vaccinations. All donors were Caucasian adults living in Nashville, Tennessee, USA. CD4+ T cells were enriched by magnetic negative selection, after which naive cells were positively selected on CD45RA and the negative fraction was taken as the memory subset. Blood was obtained by leukapheresis, after which PBMCs were separated by Ficoll-Histopaque density gradient centrifugation and cryopreserved in liquid nitrogen vapor phase. Purity and quantity of every magnetically sorted T cell population were checked by analytical flow cytometry. Genomic DNA was isolated from every sorted fraction and measured by UV absorbance on a Nanodrop 2000c. V and J lose 0 bases and 6 bases, and a span of 7 bases separates them. The germline V gene specifies SGHDT as CDR1 and YYEEEE as CDR2. The CDR3 numbers 12 residues from cysteine through phenylalanine. Just the 36-base CDR3 DNA is kept, in frame starting at base 1.

A remark on this clone: Its recognized antigen is unknown. The sample holds no much larger clone one base away, and base qualities are not on file.

TCR CDR3 regions were amplified from genomic DNA by multiplex PCR using the deep immunoSEQ assay. Extracted genomic DNA from each cell subset was distributed evenly across all wells of several immunoSEQ 96-well plates, and each plate was treated as a replicate. For sorted subsets, 200 ng of genomic DNA, equivalent to 30,000 or so T cell genomes, went into each replicate PCR. Purified libraries were quantified with a Qubit 3.0 fluorometer, sized on a Bioanalyzer 2100, and re-quantified with the KAPA Library Quantification kit. A separate single-read 150-cycle Illumina NextSeq 550 flow cell was used to sequence each immunoSEQ 96-well plate. Regarding the original processing steps: Because the immunoSEQ output held only junctional sequences and lacked quality scores, the filtering could not match the filtering applied to full-length reads. To assign V/J genes and CDR3, sequences were annotated against IMGT germline references using PyIR, a Python wrapper for IgBLAST v1.9. Reads were filtered out if the reads had weak V/J assignments (E-value above 1e-6), no CDR3, stop codons, out-of-frame junctions, or ambiguous translated residues. V3J clonotypes were defined as sequences sharing the same inferred V gene, J gene, and CDR3 amino acid sequence. To compute the percentage overlap between repertoires, the number of shared unique clonotypes was divided by the size of the smaller repertoire. Three approaches were used to assess repertoire richness: RTK rarefaction, the Chao1 estimator, and Recon v2.1 estimates of unobserved clonotypes. For all TCRbeta clonotypes obtained by the gDNA method from several donors, generation probabilities were computed with OLGA. Imported from immuneACCESS, the table was reduced by TCRdb to in-frame sequences with V and J called. These copies leave out some clones; in studies compared against another copy, an unresolved V gene accounts for under half, and the cause of the remainder is not known. The DNA gave D and trimming, while V, J and clone size come from that table. This sample holds some 1,100,000 clones; around 78% were observed only once. The ten largest clones add up to approximately 0.5% of the sample.

The sequence was obtained from a man between 18 and 29 years old in good health. Some clones in this sample may be carry-over from other donors' samples. The sequencing sample was made of memory CD4+ T cells from PBMCs. Explained via the paper, the cell subset or site label denotes: CD45RA-negative fraction. The V gene is TRBV5-6 and the J gene is TRBJ2-7; a confident D gene designation cannot be given. CDR3 protein: CASSLATLEQYF. The sequenced DNA is TGTGCCAGCAGCTTGGCGACTCTCGAGCAGTACTTC.